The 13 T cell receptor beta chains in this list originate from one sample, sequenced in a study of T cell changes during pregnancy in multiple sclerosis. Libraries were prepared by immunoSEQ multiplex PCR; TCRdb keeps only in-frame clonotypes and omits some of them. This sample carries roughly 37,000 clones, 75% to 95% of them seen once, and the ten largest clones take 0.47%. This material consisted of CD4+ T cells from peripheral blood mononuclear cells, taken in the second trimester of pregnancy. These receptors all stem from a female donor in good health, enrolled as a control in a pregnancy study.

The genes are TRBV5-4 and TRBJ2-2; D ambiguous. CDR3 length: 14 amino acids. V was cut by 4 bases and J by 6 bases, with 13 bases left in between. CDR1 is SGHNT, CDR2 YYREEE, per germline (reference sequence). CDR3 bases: TGTGCCAGCAGCGTCGCCCAGTCACCCGGGGAGCTGTTTTTT. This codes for CASSVAQSPGELFF.

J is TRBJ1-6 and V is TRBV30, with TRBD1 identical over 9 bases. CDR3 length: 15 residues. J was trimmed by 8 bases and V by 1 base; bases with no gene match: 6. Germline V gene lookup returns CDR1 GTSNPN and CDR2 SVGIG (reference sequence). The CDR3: CAWSEGGTGYSPLHF. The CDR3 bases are TGTGCCTGGAGTGAAGGGGGGACAGGGTATTCACCCCTCCACTTT.

The CDR3 loop is CASRTQGVGANVLTF. Here the CDR3 DNA reads TGTGCCAGCAGAACACAGGGCGTTGGGGCCAACGTCCTGACTTTC. The chain couples TRBV7-2 to TRBJ2-6; TRBD1 might be the D (6 bases). Germline V gene sequence: CDR1 SGHTA, CDR2 FQGNSA. The length of the CDR3 is 15 residues. The V and J ends lost 6 bases and 3 bases respectively, with 12 bases between them. The entire variable domain, with the rest obtained from reference TRBV7-2 and TRBJ2-6, is as follows: GAGVSQSPSNKVTEKGKDVELRCDPISGHTALYWYRQSLGQGLEFLIYFQGNSAPDKSGLPSDRFSAERTGGSVSTLTIQRTQQEDSAVYLCASRTQGVGANVLTFGAGSRLTVL.

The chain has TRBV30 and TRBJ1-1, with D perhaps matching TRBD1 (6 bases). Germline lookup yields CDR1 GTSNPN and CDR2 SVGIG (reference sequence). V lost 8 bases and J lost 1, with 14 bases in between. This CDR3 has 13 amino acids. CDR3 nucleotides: TGTGCCAGGGGGACCACACCGAACACTGAAGCTTTCTTT. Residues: CARGTTPNTEAFF.

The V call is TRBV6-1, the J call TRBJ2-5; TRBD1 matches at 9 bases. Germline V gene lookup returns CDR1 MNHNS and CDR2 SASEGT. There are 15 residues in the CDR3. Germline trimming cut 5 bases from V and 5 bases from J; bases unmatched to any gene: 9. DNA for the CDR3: TGTGCCAGCAGTTTAACAGGGGGCGCAGGGGAGACCCAGTACTTC. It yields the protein CASSLTGGAGETQYF.

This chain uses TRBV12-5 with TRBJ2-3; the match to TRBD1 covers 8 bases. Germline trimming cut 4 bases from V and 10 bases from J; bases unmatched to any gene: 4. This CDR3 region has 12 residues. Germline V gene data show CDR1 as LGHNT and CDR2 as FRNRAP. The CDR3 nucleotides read TGTGCTAGTGGTTCCGTGACAGGGGCGCAGTATTTT. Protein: CASGSVTGAQYF.

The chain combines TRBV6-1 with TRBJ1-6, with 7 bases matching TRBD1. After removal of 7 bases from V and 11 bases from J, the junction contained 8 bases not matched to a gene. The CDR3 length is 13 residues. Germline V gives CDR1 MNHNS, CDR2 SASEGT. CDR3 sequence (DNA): TGTGCCAGCATGCCAGGGGGTCAGCCACCCCTCCACTTT. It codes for CASMPGGQPPLHF.

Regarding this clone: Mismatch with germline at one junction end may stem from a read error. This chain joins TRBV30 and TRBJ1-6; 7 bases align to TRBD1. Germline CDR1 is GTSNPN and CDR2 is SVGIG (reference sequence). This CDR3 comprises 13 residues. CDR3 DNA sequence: TGTGCCTGGACACAGGGGAATAAATCACCCCTCCACTTT. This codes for CAWTQGNKSPLHF.

The CDR3 nucleotides are TGTGCCAGCAGCACCGTGTGGACAGGCAAAAGCCAGCCCCAGCATTTT. Residues: CASSTVWTGKSQPQHF. The gene calls are TRBV7-8 and TRBJ1-5; 7 bases agree with TRBD1. The length of the CDR3 is 16 residues. Per germline, CDR1 SGHVS and CDR2 FQNEAQ. V lost 5 bases and J lost 7; bases outside the gene matches: 14.

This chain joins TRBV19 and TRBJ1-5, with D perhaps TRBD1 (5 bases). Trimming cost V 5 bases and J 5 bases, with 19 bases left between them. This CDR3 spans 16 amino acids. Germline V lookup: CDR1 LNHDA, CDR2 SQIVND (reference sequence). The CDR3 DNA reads TGTGCCAGTAGTCCCCGCCTAGGAGGGGCCCATCAGCCCCAGCATTTT. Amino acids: CASSPRLGGAHQPQHF. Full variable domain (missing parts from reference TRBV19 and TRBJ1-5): DGGITQSPKYLFRKEGQNVTLSCEQNLNHDAMYWYRQDPGQGLRLIYYSQIVNDFQKGDIAEGYSVSREKKESFPLTVTSAQKNPTAFYLCASSPRLGGAHQPQHFGDGTRLSIL.

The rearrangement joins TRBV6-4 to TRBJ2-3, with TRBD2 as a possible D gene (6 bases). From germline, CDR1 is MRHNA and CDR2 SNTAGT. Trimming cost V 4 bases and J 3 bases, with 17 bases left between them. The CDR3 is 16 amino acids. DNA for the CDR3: TGTGCCAGCAGTGCCACCCCAGCGGGTGTTACAGATACGCAGTATTTT. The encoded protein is CASSATPAGVTDTQYF.

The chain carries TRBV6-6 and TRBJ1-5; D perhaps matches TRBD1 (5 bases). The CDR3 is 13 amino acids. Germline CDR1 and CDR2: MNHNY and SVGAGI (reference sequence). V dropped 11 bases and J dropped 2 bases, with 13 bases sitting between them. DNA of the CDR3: TGTGCCGGGGGGGAACACGGCAATCAGCCCCAGCATTTT. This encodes CAGGEHGNQPQHF.

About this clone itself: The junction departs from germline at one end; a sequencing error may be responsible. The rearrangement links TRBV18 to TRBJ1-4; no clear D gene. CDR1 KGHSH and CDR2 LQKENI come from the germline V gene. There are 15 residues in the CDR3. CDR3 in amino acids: CASSPPTGRNEKLFF. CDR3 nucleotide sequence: TGTGCCAGCTCTCCACCAACCGGGAGGAATGAAAAACTGTTTTTT.